One and the same sample provided the 29 T cell receptor beta chains below, sequenced in a study of blood T cell repertoires in COVID-19. Profiled with immunoSEQ multiplex PCR; TCRdb holds only in-frame clones, not every one. Among over 100,000 clones listed, about 88% were seen once. Sequencing was done on a sample of peripheral blood. Source of these receptors: a man aged 40-49 years with acute or convalescent COVID-19.

J is TRBJ2-7 and V is TRBV5-1, with 9 bases matching TRBD1. The CDR3 totals 14 residues. The junction had 6 bases not matched to a gene; V was cut back by 3 bases and J by 5 bases. The germline V gene encodes CDR1 SGHRS and CDR2 YFSETQ. CDR3 loop: CASSSGTGLNEQYF. The CDR3 DNA reads as TGCGCCAGCAGCTCCGGGACAGGGCTCAACGAGCAGTACTTC.

The chain uses TRBV10-3 and TRBJ2-3, with D possibly TRBD1 on 6 matching bases. Germline V CDR1 and CDR2: ENHRY, SYGVKD. Trimming cost V 6 bases and J 1 base, with 11 bases left between them. The CDR3 extends over 14 amino acids. CDR3 loop: CAIRAGERTDTQYF. Written as DNA, the CDR3 is TGTGCCATCAGAGCAGGGGAACGCACAGATACGCAGTATTTT.

The rearrangement links TRBV4-1 to TRBJ2-5, with 8 positions matching TRBD2. This CDR3 spans 15 amino acids. Germline CDR1 reads MGHRA; CDR2 reads YSYEKL. J gave up 5 bases and V 2 bases, and 7 bases lay outside the gene matches. CDR3 DNA: TGCGCCAGCAGCCAAAACCCGGGGGGGCGGGAGACCCAGTACTTC. It codes for CASSQNPGGRETQYF.

The J gene is TRBJ1-1, the V gene TRBV28; 7 bases line up with TRBD1. The CDR3 covers 12 residues. Per the germline V gene, CDR1 is MDHEN and CDR2 is SYDVKM. Unmatched junction bases numbered 9, after V lost 6 bases and J lost 11 bases. The CDR3 sequence: CASSTGQPKAFF. CDR3 bases: TGTGCCAGCAGCACGGGACAGCCGAAGGCTTTCTTT. The whole variable domain, filled in from reference TRBV28 and TRBJ1-1, reads DVKVTQSSRYLVKRTGEKVFLECVQDMDHENMFWYRQDPGLGLRLIYFSYDVKMKEKGDIPEGYSVSREKKERFSLILESASTNQTSMYLCASSTGQPKAFFGQGTRLTVV.

The rearrangement joins TRBV19 to TRBJ2-1; D is possibly TRBD2 (6 bases). Germline CDR1 is LNHDA and CDR2 is SQIVND (reference sequence). This CDR3 comprises 16 residues. The V end lost 3 bases, the J end lost 4 bases, and 16 bases lay between the germline ends. CDR3 loop: CASSIIPSATYNEQFF. In DNA form, the CDR3 reads TGTGCCAGTAGTATTATTCCTAGCGCAACATACAATGAGCAGTTCTTC.

This clone was counted only a few times. The chain joins TRBV4-3 to TRBJ1-5; D uncertain. In germline, CDR1 is LGHNA, CDR2 YSLEER. V dropped 3 bases and J dropped 2 bases, with 8 bases sitting between them. The CDR3 covers 14 residues. The chain's CDR3 is CASSQAWRNQPQHF. The CDR3 region has the DNA TGCGCCAGCAGCCAGGCTTGGCGCAATCAGCCCCAGCATTTT.

The CDR3 sequence is CASGPGQGIATNEKLFF. The DNA for the CDR3 is TGTGCCAGCGGGCCAGGACAGGGGATTGCAACTAATGAAAAACTGTTTTTT. V gene TRBV11-3 combines with J gene TRBJ1-4; 9 bases align to TRBD1. The germline gives CDR1 SGHNT, CDR2 YENEEA. The CDR3 is 17 residues long. Trimming took 8 bases from V and 0 from J; bases not matched to a gene: 10. Complete variable domain (other parts from reference TRBV11-3 and TRBJ1-4): EAGVVQSPRYKIIEKKQPVAFWCNPISGHNTLYWYLQNLGQGPELLIRYENEEAVDDSQLPKDRFSAERLKGVDSTLKIQPAELGDSAVYLCASGPGQGIATNEKLFFGSGTQLSVL.

The V and J genes are TRBV5-8 and TRBJ2-2; D remains ambiguous. Germline V gene data show CDR1 as SGHTS and CDR2 as YDEGEE. V lost 0 bases and J 0 bases, leaving 9 bases between the germline ends. The CDR3 loop spans 16 amino acids. CDR3: CASSLGLYANTGELFF. CDR3 DNA sequence: TGTGCCAGCAGCTTGGGTCTCTACGCGAACACCGGGGAGCTGTTTTTT. The whole variable domain, remainder taken from reference TRBV5-8 and TRBJ2-2, is EAGVTQSPTHLIKTRGQQATLRCSPISGHTSVYWYQQALGLGLQFLLWYDEGEERNRGNFPPRFSGRQFPNYSSELNVNALELEDSALYLCASSLGLYANTGELFFGEGSRLTVL.

J is TRBJ2-3 and V is TRBV29-1, with TRBD2 identical over 8 bases. Trimming cost V 5 bases and J 0 bases; bases outside gene matches: 10. The CDR3 is 16 amino acids. Germline assignment: CDR1 SQVTM and CDR2 ANQGSEA. The CDR3: CSVRSWRGASTDTQYF. For the CDR3, the DNA is TGCAGCGTTCGGTCTTGGCGGGGGGCCAGCACAGATACGCAGTATTTT.

The chain joins TRBV5-6 to TRBJ2-7; D not resolved. The CDR3 covers 13 residues. Trimming took off 4 bases at V and 6 bases at J, with 14 bases between the two ends. Germline loops: CDR1 SGHDT, CDR2 YYEEEE. DNA for the CDR3: TGTGCCAGCAGCCGCCTTCCTACTACCGAGCAGTACTTC. Translation gives CASSRLPTTEQYF.

This clone came up once. The rearrangement joins TRBV6-4 to TRBJ2-3, with 10 bases aligning to TRBD2. Germline trimming cut 5 bases from V and 6 bases from J; bases unmatched to any gene: 8. The CDR3 runs to 15 residues. Germline values: CDR1 MRHNA, CDR2 SNTAGT. In DNA form, the CDR3 reads TGTGCCAGCAGTAGGCTAGCGGGAGAGAGTGATACGCAGTATTTT. Translation gives CASSRLAGESDTQYF.

The V gene is TRBV19, the J gene TRBJ2-3, with D maybe TRBD2 (7 bases). V was cut by 8 bases and J by 7 bases, with 22 bases left in between. Germline CDR1 is LNHDA and CDR2 is SQIVND (reference sequence). This CDR3 spans 15 amino acids. Here the CDR3 reads CASAKLGGGSNTQYF. CDR3 DNA sequence: TGTGCCAGTGCCAAGTTGGGGGGGGGCAGCAATACGCAGTATTTT.

V and J are TRBV2 and TRBJ1-4; 7 bases map to TRBD1. With 6 bases clipped from V and 7 bases from J, the junction kept 14 bases outside the gene matches. CDR3 length equals 16 residues. CDR1 and CDR2 from the germline V gene are SNHLY and FYNNEI. CDR3 amino acids: CASRVGAGGAGEKLFF. For the CDR3, the DNA is TGTGCCAGCAGGGTAGGGGCAGGGGGTGCCGGTGAAAAACTGTTTTTT. Complete variable domain (other parts from reference TRBV2 and TRBJ1-4): EPEVTQTPSHQVTQMGQEVILRCVPISNHLYFYWYRQILGQKVEFLVSFYNNEISEKSEIFDDQFSVERPDGSNFTLKIRSTKLEDSAMYFCASRVGAGGAGEKLFFGSGTQLSVL.

This clone was found once. The gene calls are TRBV5-5 and TRBJ1-1; maybe TRBD1 (6 bases). The germline V gene encodes CDR1 SGHKS and CDR2 YYEKEE (reference sequence). The CDR3 is 12 residues long. The V end lost 1 base, the J end lost 5 bases, and 6 bases lay between the germline ends. As DNA, the CDR3 is TGTGCCAGCAGCTTGCAGGGGACTGAAGCTTTCTTT. This translates into CASSLQGTEAFF.

The chain combines TRBV27 with TRBJ2-2; perhaps TRBD1 as D (6 bases). Germline CDR1 and CDR2: MNHEY and SMNVEV (reference sequence). Trimming stripped 4 bases from V and 2 bases from J, with 17 bases between. The CDR3 has 17 amino acids. The CDR3 region is CASSSPGASPNTGELFF. CDR3 coding DNA: TGTGCCAGCAGTTCGCCAGGGGCATCTCCTAACACCGGGGAGCTGTTTTTT.

This clone was recorded only once. CDR3 sequence reads: CASSSPGQGARGYTF. DNA for the CDR3: TGTGCCAGCAGTTCCCCGGGACAGGGGGCGCGGGGCTACACCTTC. The V and J genes are TRBV27 and TRBJ1-2, with 12 bases aligning to TRBD1. Germline assignment: CDR1 MNHEY and CDR2 SMNVEV (reference sequence). V trimming: 4 bases; J trimming: 8 bases; junction bases outside the gene matches: 8. The CDR3 sequence is 15 residues long.

The rearrangement joins TRBV7-2 to TRBJ2-3; 9 nucleotides line up with TRBD2. There are 16 residues in the CDR3. Germline CDR1 SGHTA, CDR2 FQGNSA. Trimming cost V 1 base and J 4 bases; bases outside gene matches: 6. The CDR3 region is CASSLVSRGGPDTQYF. The DNA for the CDR3 is TGTGCCAGCAGCTTAGTCTCGCGGGGGGGCCCAGATACGCAGTATTTT.

This sequence joins TRBV27 and TRBJ2-3; weak D call: TRBD1 (7 bases). There are 17 residues in the CDR3. V was shortened by 5 bases and J by 4 bases, with 22 bases between the two germline ends. Germline CDR1 is MNHEY and CDR2 is SMNVEV (reference sequence). CDR3 protein: CASSLHGGQSGADTQYF. The CDR3 DNA reads TGTGCCAGCAGTCTACACGGGGGACAGTCGGGAGCAGATACGCAGTATTTT.

The V gene is TRBV4-2, the J gene TRBJ1-1; D uncertain. The germline V and J ends were trimmed by 4 bases and 0 bases, with 6 bases remaining between them. This CDR3 is built from 13 residues. Germline assignment: CDR1 LGHNA and CDR2 YNFKEQ. The CDR3 reads CASSPRMNTEAFF. In DNA form, the CDR3 reads TGTGCCAGCAGCCCGAGAATGAACACTGAAGCTTTCTTT.

The chain joins TRBV5-5 to TRBJ2-3; D unclear. This CDR3 region has 13 residues. From germline, CDR1 is SGHKS and CDR2 YYEKEE (reference sequence). Trimming took off 0 bases at V and 4 bases at J, with 6 bases between the two ends. The CDR3 DNA sequence: TGTGCCAGCAGCTTGGGACTCCCAGATACGCAGTATTTT. Residues: CASSLGLPDTQYF.

This chain joins TRBV5-1 and TRBJ1-4, with 8 bases identical to TRBD1. Trimming removed 4 bases from V and 8 bases from J; junction bases left unmatched: 7. The CDR3 is 14 amino acids. Per the germline V gene, CDR1 is SGHRS and CDR2 is YFSETQ. CDR3 bases: TGCGCCAGCAGCACCAGACAGGGGCAGGAAAAACTGTTTTTT. This encodes CASSTRQGQEKLFF.

The rearrangement joins TRBV6-1 to TRBJ1-6; a possible D gene is TRBD1 (5 bases). CDR3 length: 16 amino acids. Trimming cost V 1 base and J 5 bases, with 12 bases left between them. The germline V gene has CDR1 MNHNS and CDR2 SASEGT. This chain's CDR3 is CASSEVSGWDNSPLHF. In DNA form, the CDR3 reads TGTGCCAGCAGTGAAGTGTCAGGGTGGGATAATTCACCCCTCCACTTT.

This clone showed up just once. V usage is TRBV28 and J usage is TRBJ2-7; TRBD1 aligns across 11 bases. The CDR3 consists of 16 residues. V lost 4 bases and J lost 3; bases outside the gene matches: 8. The germline V gene has CDR1 MDHEN and CDR2 SYDVKM. Here the CDR3 DNA reads TGTGCCAGCAGTTACCTTTGGGGACAGGGGGGCTACGAGCAGTACTTC. Translation gives CASSYLWGQGGYEQYF.

This chain uses TRBV30 with TRBJ1-3; TRBD1 is a possible D gene (5 bases). V shed 1 base and J shed 0 bases, with 13 bases lying between them. From germline, CDR1 is GTSNPN and CDR2 SVGIG (reference sequence). The CDR3 totals 16 residues. This CDR3 is CAWSALGGDSGNTIYF. The CDR3, as DNA: TGTGCCTGGAGTGCCCTGGGAGGGGACTCTGGAAACACCATATATTTT.

This clone was counted a single time. The chain recombines TRBV6-5 with TRBJ1-5; 8 bases are a match to TRBD1. There are 15 residues in the CDR3. V shed 6 bases, J shed 4 bases, and the junction held 8 bases outside the gene matches. CDR1 is MNHEY, CDR2 SVGAGI, per germline. The CDR3 coding sequence is TGTGCCAGCAGGGTGCTTACAGGGGGAAATCAGCCCCAGCATTTT. Protein product: CASRVLTGGNQPQHF.

The chain has TRBV7-3 and TRBJ2-6; 7 positions match TRBD1. CDR1 and CDR2 (germline): SGHTA, FQGTGA. This CDR3 is built from 16 residues. Trimming cost V 5 bases and J 2 bases; bases outside gene matches: 6. The CDR3: CASSMTGFAGANVLTF. The CDR3 DNA follows: TGTGCCAGCAGCATGACAGGGTTTGCTGGGGCCAACGTCCTGACTTTC. The full variable domain, in which reference TRBV7-3 and TRBJ2-6 provide the parts outside the CDR3, is GAGVSQTPSNKVTEKGKYVELRCDPISGHTALYWYRQSLGQGPEFLIYFQGTGAADDSGLPNDRFFAVRPEGSVSTLKIQRTERGDSAVYLCASSMTGFAGANVLTFGAGSRLTVL.

The chain joins TRBV18 to TRBJ2-1, with 13 bases matching TRBD2. The CDR3 consists of 15 residues. Trimming removed 3 bases from V and 9 bases from J; junction bases left unmatched: 5. Germline V gives CDR1 KGHSH, CDR2 LQKENI. CDR3 amino acids: CASSPPGLAGIEQFF. The CDR3 DNA is TGTGCCAGCTCACCGCCGGGACTAGCGGGAATTGAGCAGTTCTTC.

The chain uses TRBV5-1 and TRBJ1-1; D is undetermined. Trimming cost V 5 bases and J 2 bases, with 13 bases left between them. CDR1 is SGHRS and CDR2 is YFSETQ in the germline V gene. The CDR3 consists of 14 residues. The CDR3 coding sequence is TGCGCCAGCAGGGCGACCGGGATAAACACTGAAGCTTTCTTT. It translates to CASRATGINTEAFF.

The chain is built from TRBV18 and TRBJ1-2; 12 positions agree with TRBD1. The CDR3 runs to 17 residues. Germline V lookup: CDR1 KGHSH, CDR2 LQKENI. With 4 bases clipped from V and 2 bases from J, the junction kept 8 bases outside the gene matches. CDR3 nucleotide sequence: TGTGCCAGCTCACAACCCGGGACAGGGGGCACAAACTATGGCTACACCTTC. This codes for CASSQPGTGGTNYGYTF.